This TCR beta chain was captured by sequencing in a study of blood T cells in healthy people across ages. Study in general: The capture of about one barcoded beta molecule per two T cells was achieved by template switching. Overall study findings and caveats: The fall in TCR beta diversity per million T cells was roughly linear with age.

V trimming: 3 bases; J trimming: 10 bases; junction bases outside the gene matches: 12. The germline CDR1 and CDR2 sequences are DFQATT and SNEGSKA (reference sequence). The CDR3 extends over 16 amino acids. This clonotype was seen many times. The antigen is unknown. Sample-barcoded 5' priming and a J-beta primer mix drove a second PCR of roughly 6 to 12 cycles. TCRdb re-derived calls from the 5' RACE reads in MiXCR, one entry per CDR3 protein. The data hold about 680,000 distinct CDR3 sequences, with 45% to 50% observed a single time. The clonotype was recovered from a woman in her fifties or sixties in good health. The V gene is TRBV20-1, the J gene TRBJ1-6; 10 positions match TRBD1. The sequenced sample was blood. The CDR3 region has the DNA TGCAGTGCTAGGTCCAAGGGACAGGGGAACAGATCACCCCTCCACTTT. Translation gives CSARSKGQGNRSPLHF.